One sample yielded the 6 T cell receptor beta chains listed below, sequenced in a study of cytomegalovirus exposure and HLA in healthy donors. The PCR used 60 Vbeta and 13 Jbeta primers. The protocol was immunoSEQ multiplex PCR, while the TCRdb copy is restricted to in-frame clones and leaves out a portion. The sample yields 130,000 or so clones, 74% seen once. The material sequenced was PBMCs. These receptor sequences come from a man aged 35 to 55 in good health and CMV-seropositive.

The V call is TRBV5-1, the J call TRBJ1-1; maybe TRBD1 (5 bases). V lost 0 bases, J lost 1 base, and 10 bases lay in between. Germline loops: CDR1 SGHRS, CDR2 YFSETQ. This CDR3 is 15 amino acids long. DNA for the CDR3: TGCGCCAGCAGCTTGGTGGCAGGACAGAACACTGAAGCTTTCTTT. The encoded protein is CASSLVAGQNTEAFF.

The chain is built from TRBV7-8 and TRBJ1-6; D remains ambiguous. Germline V CDR1 and CDR2: SGHVS, FQNEAQ. The CDR3 totals 14 residues. The V and J ends lost 2 bases and 7 bases respectively, with 9 bases between them. CDR3: CASSLIASNSPLHF. CDR3 sequence (DNA): TGTGCCAGCAGCTTAATTGCTAGCAATTCACCCCTCCACTTT.

This chain connects TRBV29-1 to TRBJ1-5, with D perhaps TRBD1 (6 bases). V was clipped by 4 bases and J by 9 bases, with 16 bases between them. CDR3 length equals 13 residues. Germline V gives CDR1 SQVTM, CDR2 ANQGSEA. CDR3: CSVGIGRGGPQHF. The DNA of the CDR3 is TGCAGCGTTGGAATAGGGAGGGGGGGGCCCCAGCATTTT.

The rearrangement joins TRBV7-7 to TRBJ2-5, with TRBD1 as a possible D gene (6 bases). The ends were cut back, 2 bases at V and 4 bases at J, with 14 bases in the middle. Germline V gene sequence: CDR1 SSHAT, CDR2 FNYEAQ (reference sequence). The CDR3 consists of 15 residues. DNA for the CDR3: TGTGCCAGCAGCTTAAGTATCGGACAGCGAGAGACCCAGTACTTC. Encoded protein: CASSLSIGQRETQYF.

The V call is TRBV5-4, the J call TRBJ2-2; 8 bases are a match to TRBD2. CDR3 length: 17 residues. The germline gives CDR1 SGHNT, CDR2 YYREEE (reference sequence). V lost 3 bases, J lost 0 bases, and 7 bases stayed unmatched. The CDR3 region has the DNA TGTGCCAGCAGCTCGAAGCGGGAGCAAACGAACACCGGGGAGCTGTTTTTT. It codes for CASSSKREQTNTGELFF.

With regard to this clone: Additional DNA sequences in this sample encode the identical CDR3. In DNA, the CDR3 is TGTGCCAGCAGTTACTCGGGTCGGGACAGCGAAGGCTACACCTTC. Translated, it gives CASSYSGRDSEGYTF. The rearrangement joins TRBV6-6 to TRBJ1-2; 7 bases match TRBD1. From germline, CDR1 is MNHNY and CDR2 SVGAGI (reference sequence). Trimming cost V 0 bases and J 8 bases; bases outside gene matches: 9. The CDR3 has 15 amino acids.